What follows are 31 T cell receptor beta chains derived from one specimen sequenced in a study of shared clonotypes between healthy human individuals. Here immunoSEQ multiplex PCR was the method, and the copy in TCRdb shows in-frame clones only, minus some. This table has 950,000 to 1,100,000 clones, roughly 70% appearing once. Sequencing was carried out using memory CD4+ T cells sorted from blood. This sample's subset: CD45RA-negative fraction. The receptors shown here come from a man aged 18 to 30 in good health.

V usage is TRBV7-9 and J usage is TRBJ2-7, with D perhaps given as TRBD1 or TRBD2 (5 bases each). Germline V gene data show CDR1 as SEHNR and CDR2 as FQNEAQ (reference sequence). The CDR3 is 15 residues long. The V end lost 8 bases, the J end lost 0 bases, and 17 bases lay between the germline ends. Here the CDR3 reads CASVGVRESSYEQYF. The CDR3 nucleotides read TGTGCCAGCGTTGGGGTCAGGGAGAGCTCCTACGAGCAGTACTTC.

As concerns this clone: The sample contains more than one DNA sequence encoding this CDR3. The CDR3 coding sequence is TGTGCCAGCAGGATGGACGGGAACACTGAAGCTTTCTTT. It specifies CASRMDGNTEAFF. The genes are TRBV6-1 and TRBJ1-1, with D unresolved. V shed 6 bases and J shed 1 base, with 9 bases lying between them. This CDR3 contains 13 residues. The germline V gene has CDR1 MNHNS and CDR2 SASEGT.

The chain joins TRBV5-1 to TRBJ2-2; 8 positions agree with TRBD1. This CDR3 comprises 16 residues. The V gene end was trimmed by 1 base and the J gene end by 5 bases; junction bases not matched to a gene: 7. Germline CDR1 and CDR2: SGHRS and YFSETQ. As DNA, the CDR3 is TGCGCCAGCAGCTTGACGGGACAGGTATCAACCGGGGAGCTGTTTTTT. It codes for CASSLTGQVSTGELFF.

This chain connects TRBV16 to TRBJ1-4; 10 nucleotides match TRBD1. The J segment lost 2 bases and the V segment lost 6 bases, leaving 15 bases of the junction unmatched. CDR3 length: 19 amino acids. Looked up from germline, CDR1 is KGHSY and CDR2 is FQNENV. The CDR3: CASRHAPGQGPWTNEKLFF. The CDR3 DNA reads as TGTGCCAGCAGACACGCACCGGGACAGGGGCCATGGACTAATGAAAAACTGTTTTTT.

This clone turned up a few times. The V and J genes are TRBV7-8 and TRBJ1-1; tentatively, D is TRBD1 (5 bases). The CDR3 loop spans 13 amino acids. Trimming removed 0 bases at V and 4 bases at J, with 6 bases between. Looked up from germline, CDR1 is SGHVS and CDR2 is FQNEAQ. The CDR3: CASSLARVTEAFF. The CDR3 region has the DNA TGTGCCAGCAGCTTAGCCAGGGTCACTGAAGCTTTCTTT.

This clone was counted many times. The chain has TRBV30 and TRBJ1-6, with 8 bases identical to TRBD1. From germline, CDR1 is GTSNPN and CDR2 SVGIG (reference sequence). V dropped 3 bases and J dropped 10; count of bases not matched to a gene: 8. This CDR3 is 14 amino acids long. Here the CDR3 DNA reads TGTGCCTGGAGCTTAGATTACAGGGGGTCACCCCTCCACTTT. It yields the protein CAWSLDYRGSPLHF. Drawing the rest from reference TRBV30 and TRBJ1-6, the complete variable domain is SQTIHQWPATLVQPVGSPLSLECTVEGTSNPNLYWYRQAAGRGLQLLFYSVGIGQISSEVPQNLSASRPQDRQFILSSKKLLLSDSGFYLCAWSLDYRGSPLHFGNGTRLTVT.

This chain connects TRBV28 to TRBJ1-2; TRBD1 might be the D (5 bases). The CDR3 length is 14 residues. Germline V CDR1 and CDR2: MDHEN, SYDVKM. Deletions cut 2 bases from V and 4 bases from J, with 11 bases between. CDR3 sequence (DNA): TGTGCCAGCAGTTTAGGGACGGGTATCTATGGCTACACCTTC. Translation gives CASSLGTGIYGYTF.

This clone came up a few times. The junction does not match germline at one end; this may be a read error. V and J are TRBV7-7 and TRBJ2-5, with TRBD2 as a possible D gene (5 bases). CDR1 is SSHAT, CDR2 FNYEAQ, per germline (reference sequence). CDR3 size: 16 residues. CDR3 coding DNA: TGTGCTAGCAGCCTAGACGGGCCGGGGTCTCAAGAGACCCAGTACTTC. Translation gives CASSLDGPGSQETQYF.

This clone was seen once. Written as DNA, the CDR3 is TGTGCCATCAGTGAGCTTGGAGGGACTGAAGCTTTCTTT. This encodes CAISELGGTEAFF. The chain links TRBV10-3 to TRBJ1-1; D unresolved. The CDR3 has 13 amino acids. V was cut by 2 bases and J by 5 bases, with 9 bases left in between. Germline values: CDR1 ENHRY, CDR2 SYGVKD.

This clone was seen ten or more times. This chain links TRBV7-2 with TRBJ2-7; 11 bases align to TRBD1. The V segment lost 5 bases and the J segment 3 bases; nucleotides outside the gene matches: 6. The CDR3 loop spans 15 amino acids. CDR1 SGHTA and CDR2 FQGNSA come from the germline V gene. Here the CDR3 DNA reads TGTGCCAGCAGCACGACCGGGACAGGGGGCTACGAGCAGTACTTC. It codes for CASSTTGTGGYEQYF.

CDR3: CASSGLGGVNTEAFF. The CDR3 nucleotides read TGCGCCAGCAGCGGCCTAGGGGGGGTGAACACTGAAGCTTTCTTT. The chain uses TRBV4-1 and TRBJ1-1, with D possibly matching TRBD1 (6 bases). CDR1 and CDR2 (germline): MGHRA, YSYEKL. This CDR3 spans 15 amino acids. V was pared by 5 bases and J by 0 bases, with 13 bases between.

This chain joins TRBV18 and TRBJ2-4; D ambiguous. The germline CDR1 and CDR2 sequences are KGHSH and LQKENI. V was cut by 3 bases and J by 0 bases, with 12 bases left in between. This CDR3 comprises 16 residues. CDR3 nucleotides: TGTGCCAGCTCACCTGAGGCTTCTTTAGCCAAAAACATTCAGTACTTC. Its protein product is CASSPEASLAKNIQYF.

V usage is TRBV5-6 and J usage is TRBJ2-4; D may be TRBD2 (6 bases). Germline CDR1 reads SGHDT; CDR2 reads YYEEEE. Trimming stripped 3 bases from V and 8 bases from J, with 18 bases between. The CDR3 consists of 15 residues. CDR3 sequence (DNA): TGTGCCAGCAGCTCAACCGGCGGAGGGTCGGACATTCAGTACTTC. Amino acids: CASSSTGGGSDIQYF.

The gene calls are TRBV5-4 and TRBJ1-2, with TRBD1 matching 9 bases. This CDR3 is built from 16 residues. CDR1 and CDR2 from the germline V gene are SGHNT and YYREEE (reference sequence). Unmatched junction bases numbered 7, after V lost 0 bases and J lost 4 bases. DNA of the CDR3: TGTGCCAGCAGCTTGGCCGCCGGGACAGGGACCTATGGCTACACCTTC. This codes for CASSLAAGTGTYGYTF.

The rearrangement uses TRBV13 and TRBJ1-6, with D possibly matching TRBD1 (6 bases). Germline-derived CDR1 and CDR2 are PRHDT and FYEKMQ (reference sequence). V was trimmed by 2 bases and J by 8 bases, leaving 19 bases between them. This CDR3 comprises 17 residues. The DNA for the CDR3 is TGTGCCAGCAGCTTACGAACAGGGAGTTCTGGGGATTCACCCCTCCACTTT. This sequence encodes CASSLRTGSSGDSPLHF.

To note about this clone: One junction end disagrees with the germline gene, perhaps due to a read error. Other nucleotide sequences in the sample specify the same CDR3. The CDR3 region has the DNA TGTGCCAGCAGCTCCGGGGGGGACGGTAATCAGCCCCAACATTTT. Translated, it gives CASSSGGDGNQPQHF. The chain combines TRBV7-2 with TRBJ1-5; D possibly corresponds to TRBD1 (5 bases). Germline assignment: CDR1 SGHTA and CDR2 FQGNSA. The CDR3 runs to 15 residues.

The J gene is TRBJ1-3, the V gene TRBV6-1, with 7 bases fitting TRBD1. CDR1 and CDR2 (germline): MNHNS, SASEGT. This CDR3 comprises 17 residues. The ends lost 6 bases at V and 0 bases at J; junction bases unmatched: 11. CDR3 DNA: TGTGCCAGCAGGGAATTCACAGGGGCCCTCTCTGGAAACACCATATATTTT. Encoded protein: CASREFTGALSGNTIYF.

There are a few counts of this clone. The chain couples TRBV5-4 to TRBJ2-1; perhaps TRBD2 as D (5 bases). This CDR3 region has 16 residues. Germline CDR1 and CDR2: SGHNT and YYREEE (reference sequence). V was shortened by 0 bases and J by 7 bases, with 17 bases between the two germline ends. The CDR3 here is CASSLDRKDLRNEQFF. The CDR3 DNA is TGTGCCAGCAGCTTGGATCGGAAGGACTTGAGGAATGAGCAGTTCTTC.

The genes are TRBV5-5 and TRBJ2-7; D possibly corresponds to TRBD2 (5 bases). This CDR3 comprises 16 residues. V was clipped by 0 bases and J by 0 bases, with 13 bases between them. Germline CDR1 SGHKS, CDR2 YYEKEE (reference sequence). The CDR3 here is CASSLVGAPGSYEQYF. The CDR3 DNA sequence: TGTGCCAGCAGCTTGGTGGGAGCCCCGGGCTCCTACGAGCAGTACTTC.

Notes on this clone: Other DNA variants within this sample encode the same CDR3. The chain has TRBV29-1 and TRBJ2-5; no clear D. This CDR3 is built from 12 residues. Between the trimmed V and J ends, which lost 4 bases and 2 bases, there was a span of 8 bases. The germline V gene has CDR1 SQVTM and CDR2 ANQGSEA. In DNA, the CDR3 is TGCAGCGTTGGGTCGGGTCAAGAGACCCAGTACTTC. It yields the protein CSVGSGQETQYF.

The chain's CDR3 is CASRRNNEQFF. CDR3 bases: TGTGCCAGCAGGAGAAACAATGAGCAGTTCTTC. V and J are TRBV6-1 and TRBJ2-1; D unresolved. This CDR3 is 11 amino acids long. Per the germline V gene, CDR1 is MNHNS and CDR2 is SASEGT. The V gene lost 6 bases and the J gene lost 5 bases, with 5 bases spanning the gap.

Of note for this clone: This specimen includes other DNA sequences encoding the same CDR3. DNA of the CDR3: TGTGCCAGCAGCCTTACAGGGGATCAGCCCCAGCATTTT. It specifies CASSLTGDQPQHF. V and J are TRBV7-9 and TRBJ1-5; 7 bases fit TRBD1. The V gene end was trimmed by 5 bases and the J gene end by 5 bases; junction bases not matched to a gene: 3. CDR1 and CDR2 (germline): SEHNR, FQNEAQ (reference sequence). The CDR3 contains 13 residues.

The J gene is TRBJ2-1, the V gene TRBV7-2; unclear D gene. Germline values: CDR1 SGHTA, CDR2 FQGNSA. The CDR3 extends over 13 amino acids. V lost 1 base to trimming and J lost 6 bases, with 7 bases between them. The CDR3 spells CASSLEPINEQFF. CDR3 nucleotides: TGTGCCAGCAGCTTAGAACCCATCAATGAGCAGTTCTTC.

The chain recombines TRBV27 with TRBJ1-6, with 7 positions matching TRBD1. The CDR3 loop spans 16 amino acids. With V trimmed by 5 bases and J by 6 bases, 10 bases remained unmatched. From germline, CDR1 is MNHEY and CDR2 SMNVEV (reference sequence). CDR3 amino acids: CASSTYLRDSNSPLHF. The CDR3 DNA sequence: TGTGCCAGCAGTACCTACCTCCGGGACAGTAATTCACCCCTCCACTTT.

The chain employs TRBV6-5 and TRBJ2-1, with D uncertain. This CDR3 comprises 13 residues. Germline values: CDR1 MNHEY, CDR2 SVGAGI. The V and J ends lost 2 bases and 9 bases respectively, with 11 bases between them. The chain's CDR3 is CASSYVPGAEQFF. CDR3 DNA: TGTGCCAGCAGTTACGTTCCTGGCGCTGAGCAGTTCTTC.

The J gene is TRBJ2-7, the V gene TRBV19; 14 bases map to TRBD2. The length of the CDR3 is 15 residues. Looked up from germline, CDR1 is LNHDA and CDR2 is SQIVND (reference sequence). The V and J ends lost 4 bases and 3 bases, in that order; junction bases with no gene match: 2. This chain's CDR3 is CASSTGLAGGYEQYF. The CDR3 DNA follows: TGTGCCAGTAGTACCGGACTAGCGGGAGGCTACGAGCAGTACTTC. The whole variable domain, remainder taken from reference TRBV19 and TRBJ2-7, is DGGITQSPKYLFRKEGQNVTLSCEQNLNHDAMYWYRQDPGQGLRLIYYSQIVNDFQKGDIAEGYSVSREKKESFPLTVTSAQKNPTAFYLCASSTGLAGGYEQYFGPGTRLTVT.

Worth noting for this clone: With a far larger clone one base away, a read error is the likely cause. The sample has other DNA sequences that encode this CDR3 too. The chain uses TRBV5-4 and TRBJ2-7; possible D gene TRBD1, 5 bases. V shed 3 bases and J shed 3 bases, with 7 bases lying between them. The CDR3 is 12 amino acids. Looked up from germline, CDR1 is SGHNT and CDR2 is YYREEE (reference sequence). The CDR3 region has the DNA TGTGCCAGCAGCTCTGACAGCTACGAGCAGTACTTC. Translated: CASSSDSYEQYF.

This clone was detected only once. The gene calls are TRBV9 and TRBJ2-1; 8 bases are a match to TRBD1. The V gene's germline CDR1 is SGDLS and CDR2 YYNGEE. The CDR3 contains 16 residues. V was clipped by 2 bases and J by 1 base; unmatched bases: 5. The CDR3 loop is CASSVRGDRSYNEQFF. DNA of the CDR3: TGTGCCAGCAGCGTTAGGGGGGACAGGTCCTACAATGAGCAGTTCTTC. Together with reference TRBV9 and TRBJ2-1, the CDR3 gives the full variable domain: DSGVTQTPKHLITATGQRVTLRCSPRSGDLSVYWYQQSLDQGLQFLIQYYNGEERAKGNILERFSAQQFPDLHSELNLSSLELGDSALYFCASSVRGDRSYNEQFFGPGTRLTVL.

The genes are TRBV29-1 and TRBJ2-5, with TRBD1 identical over 11 bases. CDR1 is SQVTM and CDR2 is ANQGSEA in the germline V gene. This CDR3 comprises 12 residues. V was pared by 4 bases and J by 13 bases, with 8 bases of the junction left unmatched. CDR3 in DNA: TGCAGCGTTGGGACAGGGGGCGGGTCGTGGTACTTC. Translating gives CSVGTGGGSWYF.

This sequence joins TRBV6-5 and TRBJ1-1, with D tentatively TRBD1 (5 bases). V was clipped by 4 bases and J by 11 bases, with 14 bases between them. The CDR3 is made up of 12 amino acids. CDR1 is MNHEY and CDR2 is SVGAGI in the germline V gene. This CDR3 is CASSSGGTAAFF. DNA of the CDR3: TGTGCCAGCAGTTCCGGCGGGACGGCGGCTTTCTTT.

This clone was picked up a small number of times. V usage is TRBV7-9 and J usage is TRBJ2-1; 11 bases match TRBD2. CDR1 and CDR2 (germline): SEHNR, FQNEAQ (reference sequence). V lost 5 bases and J lost 5; bases outside the gene matches: 5. This CDR3 is 15 amino acids long. The CDR3 nucleotides are TGTGCCAGCAGCGCGCTAGCGGGGGGCCACAATGAGCAGTTCTTC. Its translation: CASSALAGGHNEQFF.